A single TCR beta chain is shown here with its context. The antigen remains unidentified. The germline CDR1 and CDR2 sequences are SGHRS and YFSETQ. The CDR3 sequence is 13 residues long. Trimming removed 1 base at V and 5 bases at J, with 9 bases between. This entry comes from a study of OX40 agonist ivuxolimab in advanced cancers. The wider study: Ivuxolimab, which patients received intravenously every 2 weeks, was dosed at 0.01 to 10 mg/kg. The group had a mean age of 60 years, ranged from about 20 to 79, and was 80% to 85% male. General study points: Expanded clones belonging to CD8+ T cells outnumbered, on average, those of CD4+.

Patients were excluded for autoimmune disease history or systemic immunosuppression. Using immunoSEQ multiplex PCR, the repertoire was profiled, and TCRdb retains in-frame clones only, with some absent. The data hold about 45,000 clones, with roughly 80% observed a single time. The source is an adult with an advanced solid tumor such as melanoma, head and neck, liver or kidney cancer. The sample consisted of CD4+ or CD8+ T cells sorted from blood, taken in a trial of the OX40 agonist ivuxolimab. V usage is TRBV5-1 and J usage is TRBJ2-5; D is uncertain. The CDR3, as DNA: TGCGCCAGCAGCTTGACTCCACGGGAGACCCAGTACTTC. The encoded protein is CASSLTPRETQYF.